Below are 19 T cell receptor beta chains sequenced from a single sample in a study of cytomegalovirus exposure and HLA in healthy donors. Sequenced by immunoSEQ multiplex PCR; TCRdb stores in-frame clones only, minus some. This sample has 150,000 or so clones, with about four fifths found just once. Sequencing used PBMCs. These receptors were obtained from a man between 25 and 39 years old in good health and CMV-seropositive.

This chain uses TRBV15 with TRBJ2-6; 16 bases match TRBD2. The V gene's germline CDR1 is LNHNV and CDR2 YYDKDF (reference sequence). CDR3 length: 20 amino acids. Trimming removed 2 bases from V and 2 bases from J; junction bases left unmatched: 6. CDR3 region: CATSRTGTSGREPGANVLTF. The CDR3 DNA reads TGTGCCACCAGCAGAACCGGGACTAGCGGGAGGGAACCTGGGGCCAACGTCCTGACTTTC.

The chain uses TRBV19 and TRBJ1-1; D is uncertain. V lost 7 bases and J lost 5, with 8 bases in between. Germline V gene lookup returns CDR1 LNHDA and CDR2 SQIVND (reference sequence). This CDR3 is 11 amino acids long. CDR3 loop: CASKSGTEAFF. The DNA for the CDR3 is TGTGCCAGTAAATCGGGGACTGAAGCTTTCTTT.

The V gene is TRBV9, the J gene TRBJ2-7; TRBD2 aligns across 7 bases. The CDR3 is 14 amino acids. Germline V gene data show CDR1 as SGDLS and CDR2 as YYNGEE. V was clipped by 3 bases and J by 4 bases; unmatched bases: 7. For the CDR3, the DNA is TGTGCCAGCAGCGAGGGGAGGGGAGAATACGAGCAGTACTTC. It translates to CASSEGRGEYEQYF.

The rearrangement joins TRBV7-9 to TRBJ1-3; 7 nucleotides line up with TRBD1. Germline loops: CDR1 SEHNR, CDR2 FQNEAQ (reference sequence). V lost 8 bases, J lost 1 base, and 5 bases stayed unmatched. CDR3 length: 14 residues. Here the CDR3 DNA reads TGTGCCAGCCAGAGGACAGGTTCTGGAAACACCATATATTTT. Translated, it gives CASQRTGSGNTIYF.

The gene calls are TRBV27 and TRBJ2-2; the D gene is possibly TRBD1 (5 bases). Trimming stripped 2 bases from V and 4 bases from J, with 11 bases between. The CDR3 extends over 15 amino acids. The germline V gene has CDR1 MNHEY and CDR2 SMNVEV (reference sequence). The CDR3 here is CASSLVGAGTGELFF. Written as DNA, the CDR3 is TGTGCCAGCAGTTTAGTAGGGGCCGGCACCGGGGAGCTGTTTTTT.

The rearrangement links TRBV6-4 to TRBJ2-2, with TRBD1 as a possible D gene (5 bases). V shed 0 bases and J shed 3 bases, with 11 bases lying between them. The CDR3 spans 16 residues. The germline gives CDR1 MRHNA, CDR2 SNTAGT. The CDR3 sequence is CASSDSGRSDTGELFF. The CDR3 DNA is TGTGCCAGCAGTGACTCGGGGCGGTCCGACACCGGGGAGCTGTTTTTT.

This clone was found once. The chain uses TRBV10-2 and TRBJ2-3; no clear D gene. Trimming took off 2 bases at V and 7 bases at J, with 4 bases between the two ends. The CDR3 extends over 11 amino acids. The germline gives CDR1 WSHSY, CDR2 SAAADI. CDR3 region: CASSEVNTQYF. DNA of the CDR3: TGCGCCAGCAGTGAGGTCAATACGCAGTATTTT.

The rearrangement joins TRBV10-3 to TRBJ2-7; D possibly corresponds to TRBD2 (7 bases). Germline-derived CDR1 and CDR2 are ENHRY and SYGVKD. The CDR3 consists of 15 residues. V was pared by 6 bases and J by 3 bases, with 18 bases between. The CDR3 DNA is TGTGCCATCAGGAAGAACAGGGAGGGGGACTACGAGCAGTACTTC. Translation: CAIRKNREGDYEQYF.

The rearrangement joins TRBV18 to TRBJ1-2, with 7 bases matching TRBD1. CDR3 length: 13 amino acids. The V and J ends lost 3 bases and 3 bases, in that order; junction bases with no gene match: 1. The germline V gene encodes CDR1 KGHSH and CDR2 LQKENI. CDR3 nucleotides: TGTGCCAGCTCACCCGGGACAGACTATGGCTACACCTTC. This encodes CASSPGTDYGYTF.

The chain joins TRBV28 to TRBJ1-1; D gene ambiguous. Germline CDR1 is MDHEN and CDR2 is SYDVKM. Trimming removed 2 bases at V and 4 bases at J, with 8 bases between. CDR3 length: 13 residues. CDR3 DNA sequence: TGTGCCAGCAGTTTAGATTGGCTCACTGAAGCTTTCTTT. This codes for CASSLDWLTEAFF. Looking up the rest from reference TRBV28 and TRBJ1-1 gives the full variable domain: DVKVTQSSRYLVKRTGEKVFLECVQDMDHENMFWYRQDPGLGLRLIYFSYDVKMKEKGDIPEGYSVSREKKERFSLILESASTNQTSMYLCASSLDWLTEAFFGQGTRLTVV.

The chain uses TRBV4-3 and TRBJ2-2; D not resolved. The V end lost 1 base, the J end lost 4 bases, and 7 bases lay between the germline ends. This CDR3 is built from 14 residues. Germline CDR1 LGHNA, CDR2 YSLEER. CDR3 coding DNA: TGCGCCAGCAGCCAAGTGATGAGCACCGGGGAGCTGTTTTTT. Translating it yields CASSQVMSTGELFF.

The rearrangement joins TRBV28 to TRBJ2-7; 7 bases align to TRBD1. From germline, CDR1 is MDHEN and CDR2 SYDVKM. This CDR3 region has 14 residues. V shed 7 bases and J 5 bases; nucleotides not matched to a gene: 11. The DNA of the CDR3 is TGTGCCAGCAATTATCGCCAGGGGGTAAACGAGCAGTACTTC. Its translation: CASNYRQGVNEQYF.

CDR3 DNA: TGTGCCAGCAGCTTCCCGGGACAAGAAAAAGAGACCCAGTACTTC. Translated, it gives CASSFPGQEKETQYF. This rearrangement joins TRBV7-9 to TRBJ2-5; tentatively, D is TRBD1 (6 bases). The CDR3 is made up of 15 amino acids. Looked up from germline, CDR1 is SEHNR and CDR2 is FQNEAQ (reference sequence). Trimming left V 3 bases short and J 3 bases short, with 14 bases between. The complete variable domain, with remaining parts taken from reference TRBV7-9 and TRBJ2-5, reads DTGVSQNPRHKITKRGQNVTFRCDPISEHNRLYWYRQTLGQGPEFLTYFQNEAQLEKSRLLSDRFSAERPKGSFSTLEIQRTEQGDSAMYLCASSFPGQEKETQYFGPGTRLLVL.

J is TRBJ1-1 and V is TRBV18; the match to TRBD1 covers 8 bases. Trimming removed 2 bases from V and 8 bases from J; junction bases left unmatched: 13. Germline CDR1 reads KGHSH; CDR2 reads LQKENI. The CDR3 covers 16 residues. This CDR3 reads CASSPMSGGAVAEAFF. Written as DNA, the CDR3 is TGTGCCAGCTCACCAATGTCAGGGGGCGCGGTAGCAGAAGCTTTCTTT.

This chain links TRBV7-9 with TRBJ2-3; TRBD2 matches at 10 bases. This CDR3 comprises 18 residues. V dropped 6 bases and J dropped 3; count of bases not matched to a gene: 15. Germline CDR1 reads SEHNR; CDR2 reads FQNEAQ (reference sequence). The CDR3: CASSSRVAGGRRTDTQYF. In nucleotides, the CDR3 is TGTGCCAGCAGTTCAAGGGTAGCGGGGGGTAGGAGAACAGATACGCAGTATTTT.

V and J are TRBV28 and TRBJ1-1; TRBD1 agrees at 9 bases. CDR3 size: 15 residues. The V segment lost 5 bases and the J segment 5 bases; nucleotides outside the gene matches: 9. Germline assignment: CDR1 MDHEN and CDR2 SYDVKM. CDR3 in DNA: TGTGCCAGCAGTCCATGGACAGGGGTAAAGACTGAAGCTTTCTTT. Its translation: CASSPWTGVKTEAFF. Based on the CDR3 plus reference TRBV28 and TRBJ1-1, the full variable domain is DVKVTQSSRYLVKRTGEKVFLECVQDMDHENMFWYRQDPGLGLRLIYFSYDVKMKEKGDIPEGYSVSREKKERFSLILESASTNQTSMYLCASSPWTGVKTEAFFGQGTRLTVV.

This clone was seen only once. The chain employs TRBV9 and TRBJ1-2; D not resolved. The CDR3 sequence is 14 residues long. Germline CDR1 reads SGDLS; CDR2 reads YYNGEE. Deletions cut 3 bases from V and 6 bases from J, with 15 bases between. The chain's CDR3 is CASSAGSAFDGYTF. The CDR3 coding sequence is TGTGCCAGCAGCGCGGGGTCGGCATTTGATGGCTACACCTTC.

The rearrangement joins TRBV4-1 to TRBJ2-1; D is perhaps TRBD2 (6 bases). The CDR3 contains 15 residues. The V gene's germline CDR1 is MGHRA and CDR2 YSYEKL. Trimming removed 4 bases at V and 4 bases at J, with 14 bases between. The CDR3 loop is CASSPRRGTYNEQFF. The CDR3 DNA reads TGCGCCAGCAGCCCGAGGAGAGGGACTTACAATGAGCAGTTCTTC.

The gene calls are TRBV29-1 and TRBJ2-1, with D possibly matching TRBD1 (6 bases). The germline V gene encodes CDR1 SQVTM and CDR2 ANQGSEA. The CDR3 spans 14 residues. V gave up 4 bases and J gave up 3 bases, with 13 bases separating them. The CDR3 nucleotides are TGCAGCGTTGGGGGGCCCTATATCTACAATGAGCAGTTCTTC. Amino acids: CSVGGPYIYNEQFF.